This T cell receptor (beta chain) was identified during a study of T cells in Graves' hyperthyroidism and ophthalmopathy. Whole-study results and caveats: Most thyroid clonotypes expanded above 0.001 appeared in blood too.

Trimming stripped 4 bases from V and 2 bases from J, with 11 bases between. This CDR3 comprises 14 residues. The germline gives CDR1 ENHRY, CDR2 SYGVKD. RNA transcripts yielded amplified TCR beta CDR3 regions. A first-round RT-PCR of the TCR CDR3 used the HTBI primer set. MiXCR was run by TCRdb on the multiplex PCR reads, yielding one entry per CDR3 protein. The sample holds 80,000 to 100,000 distinct CDR3 sequences, approximately 42% seen once. This clonotype has ten or more counts. Its antigen is still unknown. On the basis of clinical symptoms, serum thyroxine and TRAb, thyroid ultrasound and orbital computed tomography, diagnoses were made.

The receptor was derived from a woman in her twenties or thirties with Graves' hyperthyroidism. The chain links TRBV10-3 to TRBJ1-2, with D maybe TRBD1 (5 bases). The sequencing input was peripheral blood or thyroid tissue (not recorded which). CDR3 DNA sequence: TGTGCCATCAGTGGACTCGAGGGGAACTATGGCTACACCTTC. Protein sequence: CAISGLEGNYGYTF.